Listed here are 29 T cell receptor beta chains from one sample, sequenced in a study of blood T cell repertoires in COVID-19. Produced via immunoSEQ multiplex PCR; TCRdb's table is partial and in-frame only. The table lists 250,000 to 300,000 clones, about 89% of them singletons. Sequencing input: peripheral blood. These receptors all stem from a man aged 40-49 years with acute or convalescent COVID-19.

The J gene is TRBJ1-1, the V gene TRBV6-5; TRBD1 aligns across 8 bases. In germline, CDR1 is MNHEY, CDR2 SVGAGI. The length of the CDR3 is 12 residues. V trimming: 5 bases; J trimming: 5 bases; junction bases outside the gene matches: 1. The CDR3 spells CASSHRGTEAFF. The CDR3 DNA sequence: TGTGCCAGCAGTCACAGGGGGACTGAAGCTTTCTTT.

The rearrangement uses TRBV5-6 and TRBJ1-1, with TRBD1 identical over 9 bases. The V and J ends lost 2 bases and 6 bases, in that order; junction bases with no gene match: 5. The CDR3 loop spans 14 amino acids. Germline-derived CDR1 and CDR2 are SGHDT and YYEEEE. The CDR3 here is CASSFETGGPEAFF. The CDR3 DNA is TGTGCCAGCAGCTTTGAAACAGGGGGCCCTGAAGCTTTCTTT.

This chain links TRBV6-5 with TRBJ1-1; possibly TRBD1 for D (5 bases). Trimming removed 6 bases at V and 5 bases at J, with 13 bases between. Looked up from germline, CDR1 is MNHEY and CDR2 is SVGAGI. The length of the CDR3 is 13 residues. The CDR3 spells CASRSGGGTEAFF. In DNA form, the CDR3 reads TGTGCCAGCAGGTCGGGGGGAGGGACTGAAGCTTTCTTT.

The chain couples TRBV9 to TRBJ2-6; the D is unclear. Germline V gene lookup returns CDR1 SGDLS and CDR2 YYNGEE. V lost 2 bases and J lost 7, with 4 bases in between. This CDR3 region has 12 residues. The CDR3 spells CASSVPANVLTF. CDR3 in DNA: TGTGCCAGCAGCGTCCCAGCCAACGTCCTGACTTTC. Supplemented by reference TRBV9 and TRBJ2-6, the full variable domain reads DSGVTQTPKHLITATGQRVTLRCSPRSGDLSVYWYQQSLDQGLQFLIQYYNGEERAKGNILERFSAQQFPDLHSELNLSSLELGDSALYFCASSVPANVLTFGAGSRLTVL.

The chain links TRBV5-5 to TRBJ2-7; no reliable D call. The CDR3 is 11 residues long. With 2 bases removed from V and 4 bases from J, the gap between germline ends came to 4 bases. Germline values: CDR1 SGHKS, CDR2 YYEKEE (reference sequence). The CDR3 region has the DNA TGTGCCAGCAGCTTCGTTTACGAGCAGTACTTC. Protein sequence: CASSFVYEQYF.

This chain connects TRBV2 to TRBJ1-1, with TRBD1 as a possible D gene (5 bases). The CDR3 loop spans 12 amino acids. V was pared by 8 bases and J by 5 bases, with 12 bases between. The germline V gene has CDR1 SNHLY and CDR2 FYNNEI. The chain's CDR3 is CASDYAGTEAFF. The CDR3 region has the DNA TGTGCCAGCGATTACGCAGGGACTGAAGCTTTCTTT. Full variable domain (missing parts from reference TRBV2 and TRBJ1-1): EPEVTQTPSHQVTQMGQEVILRCVPISNHLYFYWYRQILGQKVEFLVSFYNNEISEKSEIFDDQFSVERPDGSNFTLKIRSTKLEDSAMYFCASDYAGTEAFFGQGTRLTVV.

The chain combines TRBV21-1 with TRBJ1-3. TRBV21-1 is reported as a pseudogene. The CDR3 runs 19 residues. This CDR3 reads CASSKAGVGPTISGNTIYF. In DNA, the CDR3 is TGTGCCAGCAGCAAAGCAGGAGTTGGCCCCACCATCTCTGGAAACACCATATATTTT.

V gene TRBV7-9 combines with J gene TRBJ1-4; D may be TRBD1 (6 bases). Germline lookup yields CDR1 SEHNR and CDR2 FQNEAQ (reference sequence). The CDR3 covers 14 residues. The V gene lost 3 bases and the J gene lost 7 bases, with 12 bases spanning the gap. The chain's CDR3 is CASSLRGAGEKLFF. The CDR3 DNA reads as TGTGCCAGCAGCTTGCGGGGGGCTGGTGAAAAACTGTTTTTT. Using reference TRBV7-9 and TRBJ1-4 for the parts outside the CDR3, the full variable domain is DTGVSQNPRHKITKRGQNVTFRCDPISEHNRLYWYRQTLGQGPEFLTYFQNEAQLEKSRLLSDRFSAERPKGSFSTLEIQRTEQGDSAMYLCASSLRGAGEKLFFGSGTQLSVL.

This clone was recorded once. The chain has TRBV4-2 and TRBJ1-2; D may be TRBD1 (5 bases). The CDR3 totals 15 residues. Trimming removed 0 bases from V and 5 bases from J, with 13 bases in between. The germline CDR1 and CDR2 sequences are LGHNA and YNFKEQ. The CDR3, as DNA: TGTGCCAGCAGCCAAGATCTGGGCAGGGAATATGGCTACACCTTC. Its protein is CASSQDLGREYGYTF.

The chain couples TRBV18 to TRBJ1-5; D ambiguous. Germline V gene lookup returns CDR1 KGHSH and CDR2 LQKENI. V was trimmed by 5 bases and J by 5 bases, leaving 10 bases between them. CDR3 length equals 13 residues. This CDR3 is CASSAGPDQPQHF. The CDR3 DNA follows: TGTGCCAGCTCAGCAGGTCCTGATCAGCCCCAGCATTTT.

CDR3 DNA sequence: TGTGCCAGCAGTTACGGGGGGAGTCACGGGGAGCTGTTTTTT. Protein sequence: CASSYGGSHGELFF. The rearrangement joins TRBV6-5 to TRBJ2-2, with a tentative D call TRBD2 (6 bases). In germline, CDR1 is MNHEY, CDR2 SVGAGI. This CDR3 spans 14 amino acids. V dropped 2 bases and J dropped 7 bases, with 11 bases sitting between them.

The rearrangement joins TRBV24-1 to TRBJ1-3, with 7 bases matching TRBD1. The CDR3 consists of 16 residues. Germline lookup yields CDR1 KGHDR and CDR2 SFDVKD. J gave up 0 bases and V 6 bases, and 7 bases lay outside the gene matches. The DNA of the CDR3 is TGTGCCACCAGTCCATCCGGGACAGACTCTGGAAACACCATATATTTT. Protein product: CATSPSGTDSGNTIYF.

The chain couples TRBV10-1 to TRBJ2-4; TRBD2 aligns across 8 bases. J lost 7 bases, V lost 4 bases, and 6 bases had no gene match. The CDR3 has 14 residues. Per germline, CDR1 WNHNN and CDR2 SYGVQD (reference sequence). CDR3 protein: CASSAASGGNIQYF. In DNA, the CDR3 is TGCGCCAGCAGTGCTGCCTCGGGAGGGAACATTCAGTACTTC.

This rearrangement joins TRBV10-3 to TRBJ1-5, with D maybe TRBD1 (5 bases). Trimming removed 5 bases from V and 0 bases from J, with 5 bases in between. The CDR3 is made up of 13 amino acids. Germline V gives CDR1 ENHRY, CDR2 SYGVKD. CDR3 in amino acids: CAISQGSNQPQHF. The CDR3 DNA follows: TGTGCCATCAGTCAGGGTAGCAATCAGCCCCAGCATTTT.

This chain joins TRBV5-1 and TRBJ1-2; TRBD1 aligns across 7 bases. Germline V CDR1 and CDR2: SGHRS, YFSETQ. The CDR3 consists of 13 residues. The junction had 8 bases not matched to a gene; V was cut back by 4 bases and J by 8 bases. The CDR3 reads CASSPLQGTGYTF. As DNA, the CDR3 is TGCGCCAGCAGCCCCCTACAGGGGACAGGCTACACCTTC. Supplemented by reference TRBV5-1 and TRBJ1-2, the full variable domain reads KAGVTQTPRYLIKTRGQQVTLSCSPISGHRSVSWYQQTPGQGLQFLFEYFSETQRNKGNFPGRFSGRQFSNSRSEMNVSTLELGDSALYLCASSPLQGTGYTFGSGTRLTVV.

CDR3 sequence (DNA): TGTGCCAGCAGTCGACGGACAGAAATCTTAACCGGGGAGCTGTTTTTT. Its protein product is CASSRRTEILTGELFF. This rearrangement joins TRBV6-6 to TRBJ2-2; D is perhaps TRBD1 (6 bases). The CDR3 is made up of 16 amino acids. Trimming pared 5 bases from V and 5 bases from J, leaving 18 bases between. Germline CDR1 and CDR2: MNHNY and SVGAGI (reference sequence).

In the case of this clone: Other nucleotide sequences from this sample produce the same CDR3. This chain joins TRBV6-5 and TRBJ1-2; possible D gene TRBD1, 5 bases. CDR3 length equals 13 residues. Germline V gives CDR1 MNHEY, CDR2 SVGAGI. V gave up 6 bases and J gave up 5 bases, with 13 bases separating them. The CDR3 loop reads CASSLDRAYGYTF. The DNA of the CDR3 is TGTGCCAGCAGCCTCGACAGAGCTTATGGCTACACCTTC.

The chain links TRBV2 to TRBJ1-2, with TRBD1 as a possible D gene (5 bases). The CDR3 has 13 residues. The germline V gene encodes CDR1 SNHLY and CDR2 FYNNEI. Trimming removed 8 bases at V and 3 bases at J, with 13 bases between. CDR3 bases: TGTGCCAGCCTATTAGGACATTACTATGGCTACACCTTC. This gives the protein CASLLGHYYGYTF.

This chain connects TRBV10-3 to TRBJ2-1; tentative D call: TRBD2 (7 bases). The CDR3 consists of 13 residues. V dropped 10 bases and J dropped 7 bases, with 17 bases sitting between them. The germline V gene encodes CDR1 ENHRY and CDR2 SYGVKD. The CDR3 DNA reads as TGTGCCACCGTGGCAGAGGGGGGGAATGAGCAGTTCTTC. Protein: CATVAEGGNEQFF.

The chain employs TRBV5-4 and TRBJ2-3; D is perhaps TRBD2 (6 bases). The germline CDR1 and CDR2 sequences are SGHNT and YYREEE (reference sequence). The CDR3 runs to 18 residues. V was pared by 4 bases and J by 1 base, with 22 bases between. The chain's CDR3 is CASSLPGSMSWGTDTQYF. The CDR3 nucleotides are TGTGCCAGCAGCCTCCCCGGGAGTATGAGTTGGGGCACAGATACGCAGTATTTT.

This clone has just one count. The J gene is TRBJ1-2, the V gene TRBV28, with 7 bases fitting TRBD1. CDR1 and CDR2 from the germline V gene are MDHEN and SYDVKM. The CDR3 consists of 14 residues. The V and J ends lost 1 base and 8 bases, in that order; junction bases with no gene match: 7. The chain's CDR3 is CASSLLTGDRGYTF. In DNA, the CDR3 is TGTGCCAGCAGTTTATTAACAGGGGATAGGGGCTACACCTTC.

The DNA of the CDR3 is TGTGCCAGCAGCCGGGGACTAGCGGGCTACAATGAGCAGTTCTTC. Encoded protein: CASSRGLAGYNEQFF. V is TRBV3-1 (or the pseudogene TRBV3-2) and J is TRBJ2-1, with 12 bases that match TRBD2. V was clipped by 4 bases and J by 3 bases; unmatched bases: 1. Germline-derived CDR1 and CDR2 are LGHDT and YNNKEL (reference sequence). CDR3 length: 15 amino acids.

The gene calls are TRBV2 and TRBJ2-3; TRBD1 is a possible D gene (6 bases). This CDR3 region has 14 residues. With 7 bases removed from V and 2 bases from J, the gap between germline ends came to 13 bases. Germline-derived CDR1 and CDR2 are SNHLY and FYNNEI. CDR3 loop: CASISGQTTDTQYF. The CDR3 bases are TGTGCCAGCATCTCCGGACAGACCACAGATACGCAGTATTTT.

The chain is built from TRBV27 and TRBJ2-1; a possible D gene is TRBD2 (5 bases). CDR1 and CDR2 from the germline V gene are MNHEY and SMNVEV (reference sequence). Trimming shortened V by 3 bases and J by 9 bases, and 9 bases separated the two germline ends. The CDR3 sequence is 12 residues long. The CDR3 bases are TGTGCCAGCAGTTTTCGAGGGTCTGAGCAGTTCTTC. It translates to CASSFRGSEQFF.

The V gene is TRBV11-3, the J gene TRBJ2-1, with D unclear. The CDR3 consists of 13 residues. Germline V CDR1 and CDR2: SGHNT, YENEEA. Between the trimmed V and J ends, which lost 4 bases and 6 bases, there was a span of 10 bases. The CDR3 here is CASSSVVGNEQFF. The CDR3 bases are TGTGCCAGCAGCTCCGTGGTCGGCAATGAGCAGTTCTTC.

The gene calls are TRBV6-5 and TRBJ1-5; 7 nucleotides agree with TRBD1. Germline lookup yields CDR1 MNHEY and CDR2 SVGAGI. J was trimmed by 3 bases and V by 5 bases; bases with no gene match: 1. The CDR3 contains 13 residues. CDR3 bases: TGTGCCAGCAGTAGGGGGCCCAATCAGCCCCAGCATTTT. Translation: CASSRGPNQPQHF.

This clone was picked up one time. The CDR3 protein is CASSVTGTAYNSPLHF. The DNA of the CDR3 is TGTGCCAGTAGCGTAACCGGGACAGCCTATAATTCACCCCTCCACTTT. The chain carries TRBV19 and TRBJ1-6; the match to TRBD1 covers 7 bases. Trimming cost V 6 bases and J 2 bases; bases outside gene matches: 7. The germline gives CDR1 LNHDA, CDR2 SQIVND (reference sequence). This CDR3 has 16 residues.

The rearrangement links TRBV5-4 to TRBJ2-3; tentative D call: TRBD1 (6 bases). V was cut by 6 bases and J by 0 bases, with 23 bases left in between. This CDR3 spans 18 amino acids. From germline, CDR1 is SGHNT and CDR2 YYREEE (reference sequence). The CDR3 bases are TGTGCCAGCACCCGAGCCCCAGGGGACGGCCCTAGCACAGATACGCAGTATTTT. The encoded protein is CASTRAPGDGPSTDTQYF.

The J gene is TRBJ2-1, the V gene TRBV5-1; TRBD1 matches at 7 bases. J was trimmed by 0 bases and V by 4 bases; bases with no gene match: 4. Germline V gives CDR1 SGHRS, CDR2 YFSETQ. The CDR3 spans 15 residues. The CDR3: CASSTGDTSYNEQFF. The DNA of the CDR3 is TGCGCCAGCAGCACAGGGGATACCTCCTACAATGAGCAGTTCTTC.